This TCR beta chain was captured by sequencing in a study of T cell responses to AZD1222 COVID-19 vaccine. Overall study results and limits: The donor group comprised mostly white British people and more females; the analysis possibly underestimated clonal diversity. Baseline seropositivity characterized only a handful of AZD1222 recipients. Repertoires were collected only later (after the peak T cell response had occurred).

This table comes from immunoSEQ multiplex PCR, and its TCRdb copy is limited to in-frame clones, with some not included. The table lists about 92,000 clones, roughly 91% of them singletons. V was trimmed by 3 bases and J by 7 bases, leaving 14 bases between them. CDR3 length equals 15 residues. CDR1 is SGDLS and CDR2 is YYNGEE in the germline V gene. Notes on this clone: Its antigen is as yet unknown.

Sequences were derived from peripheral blood, sampled on day 0 of AZD1222 vaccination. The source of this sequence is an adult in good health. This chain joins TRBV9 and TRBJ1-6, with D uncertain. This chain's CDR3 is CASSAGLGKNSPLHF. CDR3 nucleotides: TGTGCCAGCAGCGCCGGACTGGGGAAAAATTCACCCCTCCACTTT.